This TCR beta chain was captured by sequencing in a study of T cells expressing NK-cell markers (dated by TCRdb to 2018 to 2021). In the study overall: TCR beta-chain repertoires were profiled in sorted CD3+CD56+NKG2C+, CD3+CD56+NKG2C- and CD3+CD56-NKG2C+ T-cell subsets from several donors. Among the eight sequenced donors, only one was HCMV-seronegative, while the other seven were HCMV-seropositive. Randomly selected healthy volunteers, three men and five women, were used as the eight sequenced donors. Libraries were sequenced as 2 x 150 bp reads on Illumina HiSeq 2000/2500, MiSeq or NextSeq.

These reads were obtained on an Illumina HiSeq 2000. TCR beta cDNA libraries were prepared using 5'RACE template switching, which introduced a universal primer site and unique molecular identifiers. Synthesis of cDNA was primed from the TCR beta constant segment and was followed by two consecutive PCR amplification steps. On the authors' methods: MIGEC handled demultiplexing of the reads and grouping by UMI, while MiTCR was used to assemble and quantify clonotypes. To exclude erroneous sequences, only TCR cDNA sequences supported by at least two reads were retained. Downstream repertoire analysis used the tcR package, and clonotypes were matched across fractions by CDR3 nucleotide sequence plus V segment. Antigen specificity was annotated against VDJdb with VDJmatch, allowing one amino acid substitution in CDR3. Following reprocessing of the reads by TCRdb, the data hold one row per CDR3 protein sequence and no DNA is available. For this entry, the V and J calls and clone size follow TCRdb and not the study's own pipeline. For this sample, the table gives about 550,000 distinct CDR3 sequences. 3% to 4.5% of the sample goes to the ten largest clones.

Results and caveats for the whole study, not just this receptor: For about 6 donors, the dominant CD3+CD56+NKG2C+ clonotypes were among the top 10 CD8+ clonotypes and accounted for about 1.0-7.5% of CD8+ T cells. Those dominant clonotypes were again the most abundant among CD3+CD56-NKG2C+ cells in a handful of donors, at roughly 28.3-60.1%. Whether the expanded NKG2C-expressing T cell clones were specific for HCMV antigens remained unclear.

Worth noting for this clonotype: It has no known antigen specificity.

To determine HCMV serostatus, a commercial ELISA kit was used to detect HCMV-specific IgG in serum. Peripheral blood mononuclear cells were isolated from blood by Ficoll density gradient centrifugation. CDR1 is given as MDHEN and CDR2 as SYDVKM, both from the germline V gene. Including cysteine and phenylalanine, the CDR3 has 15 amino acids. No coding sequence is recorded. Sequenced: blood T cells: a sorted CD56 or NKG2C T cell subset, CD4+ or CD8+ T cells, or bulk PBMC T cells (not recorded which). The sequence is built from TRBV28 and TRBJ1-3. The receptor comes from a man between 18 and 35 years old in good health. Donor details come from another sample of the same person, matched by shared clones. The CDR3 has the sequence CASSLWGIGGNTIYF.